This is a list of T cell receptor beta chains from one sample in a study of T cells in Graves' hyperthyroidism and ophthalmopathy. TCRdb ran MiXCR on the multiplex PCR reads and lists one entry per CDR3 protein. The sample consists of about 600,000 distinct CDR3 sequences, about a sixth of them appearing once. The sample comprised blood. Every receptor here comes from a woman in her thirties or forties with Graves' ophthalmopathy. Each CDR3 is given with its conserved first and last residue. The order of the fields is V gene, D gene, J gene, CDR3 length, clone size, CDR3 DNA, CDR3 protein. D genes are given only for firm matches. Only part of the rows carry a size: once, few, many, or a class if the clone is expanded.

V gene: TRBV4-2
D gene: TRBD1
J gene: TRBJ2-7
CDR3 length: 16
clone size: .
CDR3 DNA: TGTGCCAGCAGCCAAGACCCAGGACAGGCAGTCTACGAGCAGTACTTC
CDR3 protein: CASSQDPGQAVYEQYF

V gene: TRBV28
D gene: TRBD1
J gene: TRBJ1-1
CDR3 length: 16
clone size: .
CDR3 DNA: TGTGCCAGCAGACCTACGACGACAGGGCCGTACACTGAAGCTTTCTTT
CDR3 protein: CASRPTTTGPYTEAFF

V gene: TRBV19
D gene: .
J gene: TRBJ2-7
CDR3 length: 14
clone size: .
CDR3 DNA: TGTGCCAGTAGTATAGGCGGACGGGGCTACGAGCAGTACTTC
CDR3 protein: CASSIGGRGYEQYF

V gene: TRBV29-1
D gene: .
J gene: TRBJ1-2
CDR3 length: 13
clone size: many
CDR3 DNA: TGCAGCGTTGAGGAAGGGACTAACTATGGCTACACCTTC
CDR3 protein: CSVEEGTNYGYTF

V gene: TRBV3-1
D gene: .
J gene: TRBJ1-1
CDR3 length: 14
clone size: .
CDR3 DNA: TGCGCCAGCAGCTTCCAGTCGGGCGGCACTGAAGCTTTCTTT
CDR3 protein: CASSFQSGGTEAFF

V gene: TRBV19
D gene: .
J gene: TRBJ1-5
CDR3 length: 15
clone size: .
CDR3 DNA: TGTGCCAGTAGTAAGGGACATCGGGACAACCAGCCCCAGCATTTT
CDR3 protein: CASSKGHRDNQPQHF

V gene: TRBV5-1
D gene: TRBD1
J gene: TRBJ2-7
CDR3 length: 15
clone size: many
CDR3 DNA: TGCGCCAGCAGGGATTCCGGGACAGGGGACTACGAGCAGTACTTC
CDR3 protein: CASRDSGTGDYEQYF

V gene: TRBV30
D gene: .
J gene: TRBJ2-7
CDR3 length: 13
clone size: many
CDR3 DNA: TGTGCCTGGAGTGTACTGCGGGGCGGTGAGCAGTACTTC
CDR3 protein: CAWSVLRGGEQYF

V gene: TRBV5-6
D gene: .
J gene: TRBJ1-5
CDR3 length: 14
clone size: few
CDR3 DNA: TGTGCCAGCAGCTTCAGACAGGGCAATCAGCCCCAGCATTTT
CDR3 protein: CASSFRQGNQPQHF

V gene: TRBV6-2/TRBV6-3
D gene: TRBD2
J gene: TRBJ2-5
CDR3 length: 18
clone size: few
CDR3 DNA: TGTGCCAGCAGTTACTCCTCTAGCGGGGGGGCGAGGCAAGAGACCCAGTACTTC
CDR3 protein: CASSYSSSGGARQETQYF

V gene: TRBV27
D gene: .
J gene: TRBJ2-3
CDR3 length: 14
clone size: many
CDR3 DNA: TGTGCCAGCAGCCCTGATTGGAGGGCAGATACGCAGTATTTT
CDR3 protein: CASSPDWRADTQYF

V gene: TRBV5-1
D gene: .
J gene: TRBJ2-3
CDR3 length: 15
clone size: many
CDR3 DNA: TGCGCCAGCAGCCCCCCCCGTTTTAGTGAGGATACGCAGTATTTT
CDR3 protein: CASSPPRFSEDTQYF

V gene: TRBV3-1
D gene: TRBD2
J gene: TRBJ2-1
CDR3 length: 14
clone size: .
CDR3 DNA: TGTGCCAGCAGCCAAGGGACTAGCGGGAGTGAGCAGTTCTTC
CDR3 protein: CASSQGTSGSEQFF

V gene: TRBV6-5
D gene: TRBD1
J gene: TRBJ2-5
CDR3 length: 15
clone size: few
CDR3 DNA: TGTGCCAGCAGTAACCCGGGACAGGGACGCGAGACCCAGTACTTC
CDR3 protein: CASSNPGQGRETQYF

V gene: TRBV7-9
D gene: TRBD1
J gene: TRBJ2-5
CDR3 length: 15
clone size: many
CDR3 DNA: TGTGCCAGCAGCTCTCACGGGACAGGGGGGGAGACCCAGTACTTC
CDR3 protein: CASSSHGTGGETQYF

V gene: TRBV7-8
D gene: .
J gene: TRBJ2-2
CDR3 length: 17
clone size: few
CDR3 DNA: TGTGCCAGCAGCCCCCGGGGGCACAACCCGAACACCGGGGAGCTGTTTTTT
CDR3 protein: CASSPRGHNPNTGELFF

V gene: TRBV19
D gene: .
J gene: TRBJ2-5
CDR3 length: 12
clone size: .
CDR3 DNA: TGTGCCAGTAGCTTCCGGGGTAGTGCCCAGTACTTC
CDR3 protein: CASSFRGSAQYF

V gene: TRBV5-6
D gene: .
J gene: TRBJ2-3
CDR3 length: 15
clone size: many
CDR3 DNA: TGTGCCAGCAACTACCAATCTATACGCACAGATACGCAGTATTTT
CDR3 protein: CASNYQSIRTDTQYF

V gene: TRBV28
D gene: .
J gene: TRBJ1-2
CDR3 length: 14
clone size: many
CDR3 DNA: TGTGCCAGCAGTTTATCGGCGGGAAACTATGGCTACACCTTC
CDR3 protein: CASSLSAGNYGYTF

V gene: TRBV7-2
D gene: .
J gene: TRBJ2-2
CDR3 length: 18
clone size: many
CDR3 DNA: TGTGCCAGCAGCTTAATGGGACCAGCCGAAACGAACACCGGGGAGCTGTTTTTT
CDR3 protein: CASSLMGPAETNTGELFF

V gene: TRBV20-1
D gene: .
J gene: TRBJ2-7
CDR3 length: 14
clone size: many
CDR3 DNA: TGCAGTGCTAGAGAGGCGGGCGGACCCTACGAGCAGTACTTC
CDR3 protein: CSAREAGGPYEQYF

V gene: TRBV27
D gene: .
J gene: TRBJ2-1
CDR3 length: 17
clone size: few
CDR3 DNA: TGTGCCAGCAGTTTATCGATCGAGGGTCGCTCCTACAATGAGCAGTTCTTC
CDR3 protein: CASSLSIEGRSYNEQFF

V gene: TRBV11-2
D gene: TRBD2
J gene: TRBJ2-7
CDR3 length: 16
clone size: .
CDR3 DNA: TGTGCCAGCAGCCTAACTAGCGGGAGTAGGTCCTACGAGCAGTACTTC
CDR3 protein: CASSLTSGSRSYEQYF

V gene: TRBV27
D gene: .
J gene: TRBJ2-7
CDR3 length: 18
clone size: many
CDR3 DNA: TGTGCCAGCAGTCGATCAGGGACAGCCATTACTAGCGGCTACGAGCAGTACTTC
CDR3 protein: CASSRSGTAITSGYEQYF

V gene: TRBV6-1
D gene: .
J gene: TRBJ1-3
CDR3 length: 11
clone size: few
CDR3 DNA: TGTGCCAGCAGCTCACAGAACACCATATATTTT
CDR3 protein: CASSSQNTIYF

V gene: TRBV6-1
D gene: .
J gene: TRBJ2-5
CDR3 length: 14
clone size: .
CDR3 DNA: TGTGCCACCCACCGGGGCGGTGGGGGAGAGACCCAGTACTTC
CDR3 protein: CATHRGGGGETQYF

V gene: TRBV30
D gene: TRBD2
J gene: TRBJ2-1
CDR3 length: 14
clone size: .
CDR3 DNA: TGTGCCTGGAGGAGGCGGGAGGTTTTGGGTGAGCAGTTCTTC
CDR3 protein: CAWRRREVLGEQFF

V gene: TRBV20-1
D gene: TRBD2
J gene: TRBJ2-7
CDR3 length: 14
clone size: many
CDR3 DNA: TGCAGTGCTAATAGTCTAGCGGGATCCCACGAGCAGTACTTC
CDR3 protein: CSANSLAGSHEQYF

V gene: TRBV20-1
D gene: TRBD2
J gene: TRBJ2-1
CDR3 length: 14
clone size: few
CDR3 DNA: TGCAGTGCTAGGATAGCGGGAGGGTACAATGAGCAGTTCTTC
CDR3 protein: CSARIAGGYNEQFF

V gene: TRBV4-1
D gene: TRBD2
J gene: TRBJ2-7
CDR3 length: 14
clone size: .
CDR3 DNA: TGCGCCAGCAGCCAAGCAGCGGGAGTCGGGGAGCAGTACTTC
CDR3 protein: CASSQAAGVGEQYF

V gene: TRBV28
D gene: .
J gene: TRBJ2-7
CDR3 length: 14
clone size: many
CDR3 DNA: TGTGCCAGCAGGAATCGAGCGAGTTCCTACGAGCAGTACTTC
CDR3 protein: CASRNRASSYEQYF

V gene: TRBV2
D gene: TRBD1
J gene: TRBJ1-1
CDR3 length: 15
clone size: many
CDR3 DNA: TGTGCCAGCAGTTACAACCAGGGGGCGAACACTGAAGCTTTCTTT
CDR3 protein: CASSYNQGANTEAFF

V gene: TRBV2
D gene: .
J gene: TRBJ2-1
CDR3 length: 14
clone size: many
CDR3 DNA: TGTGCCAGCAGTGAACTTTCGGGAGTACTCGAGCAGTTCTTC
CDR3 protein: CASSELSGVLEQFF

V gene: TRBV6-1
D gene: .
J gene: TRBJ1-1
CDR3 length: 13
clone size: few
CDR3 DNA: TGTGCCAGCGGTCAACAGCAGAACACTGAAGCTTTCTTT
CDR3 protein: CASGQQQNTEAFF

V gene: TRBV12-3/TRBV12-4
D gene: .
J gene: TRBJ2-1
CDR3 length: 14
clone size: many
CDR3 DNA: TGTGCCAGCAGTTTACGGCAGTCCTACAATGAGCAGTTCTTC
CDR3 protein: CASSLRQSYNEQFF

V gene: TRBV5-4
D gene: TRBD1
J gene: TRBJ2-1
CDR3 length: 17
clone size: .
CDR3 DNA: TGTGCCAGCAGCTACGAGGGGGCCTCAGATTCCTACAATGAGCAGTTCTTC
CDR3 protein: CASSYEGASDSYNEQFF

V gene: TRBV11-2
D gene: TRBD1
J gene: TRBJ1-2
CDR3 length: 14
clone size: few
CDR3 DNA: TGTGCCAGCAGCTTGATCGGGACAGGGGTAGGCTACACCTTC
CDR3 protein: CASSLIGTGVGYTF

V gene: TRBV28
D gene: TRBD1
J gene: TRBJ2-1
CDR3 length: 15
clone size: few
CDR3 DNA: TGTGCCAGCGGAGGCCAGGGGGTAGGTTACAATGAGCAGTTCTTC
CDR3 protein: CASGGQGVGYNEQFF

V gene: TRBV7-9
D gene: .
J gene: TRBJ1-1
CDR3 length: 16
clone size: many
CDR3 DNA: TGTGCCAGCAGCTTAGTTTCAGGCCGTTTGGGTACTGAAGCTTTCTTT
CDR3 protein: CASSLVSGRLGTEAFF

V gene: TRBV10-3
D gene: TRBD1
J gene: TRBJ2-2
CDR3 length: 13
clone size: few
CDR3 DNA: TGTGCCATCAGCAGACAGGGCACCGGGGAGCTGTTTTTT
CDR3 protein: CAISRQGTGELFF

V gene: TRBV6-2/TRBV6-3
D gene: TRBD2
J gene: TRBJ2-1
CDR3 length: 16
clone size: .
CDR3 DNA: TGTGCCAGCAGTTACTTGGGACTAGCAGGAGACAATGAGCAGTTCTTC
CDR3 protein: CASSYLGLAGDNEQFF

V gene: TRBV20-1
D gene: TRBD2
J gene: TRBJ2-5
CDR3 length: 15
clone size: .
CDR3 DNA: TGCAGTGTGGTGGTGGCGGGGGGGCCGGGTGAGACCCAGTACTTC
CDR3 protein: CSVVVAGGPGETQYF

V gene: TRBV20-1
D gene: .
J gene: TRBJ2-5
CDR3 length: 11
clone size: many
CDR3 DNA: TGCAGTGCTACAGCTCCCCTCACCCAGTACTTC
CDR3 protein: CSATAPLTQYF

V gene: TRBV20-1
D gene: .
J gene: TRBJ1-5
CDR3 length: 10
clone size: .
CDR3 DNA: TGCAGTGCTAGGGGGACCCTCCAGCATTTT
CDR3 protein: CSARGTLQHF

V gene: TRBV20-1
D gene: .
J gene: TRBJ2-3
CDR3 length: 20
clone size: many
CDR3 DNA: TGCAGTGCTAGAGATCTCGCGAGGGTCCGGGGACAAGACCTTACAGATACGCAGTATTTT
CDR3 protein: CSARDLARVRGQDLTDTQYF

V gene: TRBV12-3/TRBV12-4
D gene: .
J gene: TRBJ2-3
CDR3 length: 19
clone size: .
CDR3 DNA: TGTGCCAGCATCACATCGCTGGGGGGGGGGGCTGGGGGCACAGATACGCAGTATTTT
CDR3 protein: CASITSLGGGAGGTDTQYF

V gene: TRBV3-1
D gene: TRBD1
J gene: TRBJ1-2
CDR3 length: 16
clone size: few
CDR3 DNA: TGTGCCAGCAGCCAAGAATCCACAGGGGGGCTCTATGGCTACACCTTC
CDR3 protein: CASSQESTGGLYGYTF

V gene: TRBV7-9
D gene: TRBD2
J gene: TRBJ2-1
CDR3 length: 17
clone size: .
CDR3 DNA: TGTGCCAGCAGCTCGGGACTAGCGGGAGGGCAGGGGAATGAGCAGTTCTTC
CDR3 protein: CASSSGLAGGQGNEQFF

V gene: TRBV27
D gene: .
J gene: TRBJ2-7
CDR3 length: 14
clone size: many
CDR3 DNA: TGTGCCAGCAAAACCCCCCCGGACAGCTACGAGCAGTACTTC
CDR3 protein: CASKTPPDSYEQYF